The entry below describes one T cell receptor (beta chain). Antigen unknown. TCRdb reanalysed the 5' RACE reads using MiXCR and keeps one entry per CDR3 protein. The profile shows hundreds of thousands of distinct CDR3 sequences, 21% of them singletons. These data come from a study of identical twins. Study-level points and caveats: Insertions ran lower in abundant cord blood beta clonotypes, though not in memory repertoires.

The germline V gene encodes CDR1 SEHNR and CDR2 FQNEAQ (reference sequence). V trimming: 5 bases; J trimming: 6 bases; junction bases outside the gene matches: 6. The length of the CDR3 is 16 residues. This same sample was also part of a study on T cells expressing NK-cell markers.

The sequenced sample was PBMCs. The sequence was obtained from a woman aged 18 to 35 in good health. V and J are TRBV7-9 and TRBJ2-3, with 15 positions matching TRBD2. The CDR3 DNA is TGTGCCAGCAGCGGACTAGCGGGGGGGCGTGTGGATACGCAGTATTTT. This codes for CASSGLAGGRVDTQYF.